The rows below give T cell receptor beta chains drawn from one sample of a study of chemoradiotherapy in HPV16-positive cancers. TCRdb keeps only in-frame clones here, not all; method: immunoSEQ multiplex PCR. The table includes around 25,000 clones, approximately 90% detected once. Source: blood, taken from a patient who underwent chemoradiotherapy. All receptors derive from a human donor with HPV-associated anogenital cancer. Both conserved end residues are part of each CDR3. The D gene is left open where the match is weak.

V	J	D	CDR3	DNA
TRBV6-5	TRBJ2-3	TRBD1	CASRKTGGISDTQYF	TGTGCCAGCAGGAAAACAGGGGGCATCTCAGATACGCAGTATTTT
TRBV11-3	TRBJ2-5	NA	CASSSGLAGQETQYF	TGTGCCAGCAGCTCAGGGCTAGCAGGACAAGAGACCCAGTACTTC
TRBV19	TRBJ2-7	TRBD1	CASSAGTGAYEQYF	TGTGCCAGTAGTGCTGGGACAGGGGCGTACGAGCAGTACTTC
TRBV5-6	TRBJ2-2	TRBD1	CASSLLTGWANTGELFF	TGTGCCAGCAGCTTATTGACAGGGTGGGCGAACACCGGGGAGCTGTTTTTT
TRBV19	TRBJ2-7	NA	CASSIGPAGSSYEQYF	TGTGCCAGTAGTATAGGTCCGGCGGGGAGCTCCTACGAGCAGTACTTC
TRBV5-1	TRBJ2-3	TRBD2	CASSLGLAGTDTQYF	TGCGCCAGCAGCTTGGGACTAGCCGGCACAGATACGCAGTATTTT
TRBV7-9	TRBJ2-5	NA	CASSLGGVTQTQYF	TGTGCCAGCAGCTTAGGGGGAGTGACCCAGACCCAGTACTTC
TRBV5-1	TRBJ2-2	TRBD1	CASSRQGEAGELFF	TGCGCCAGCAGCCGACAGGGGGAGGCCGGGGAGCTGTTTTTT
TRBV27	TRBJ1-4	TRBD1	CASSSTGTGSGPTNEKLFF	TGTGCCAGCAGTTCCACTGGGACAGGGAGCGGGCCAACTAATGAAAAACTGTTTTTT
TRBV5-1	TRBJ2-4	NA	CASSVGLVYQNIQYF	TGCGCCAGCAGCGTCGGACTGGTCTATCAAAACATTCAGTACTTC
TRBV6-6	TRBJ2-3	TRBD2	CASSPGGSTDTQYF	TGTGCCAGCAGTCCGGGGGGATCCACAGATACGCAGTATTTT